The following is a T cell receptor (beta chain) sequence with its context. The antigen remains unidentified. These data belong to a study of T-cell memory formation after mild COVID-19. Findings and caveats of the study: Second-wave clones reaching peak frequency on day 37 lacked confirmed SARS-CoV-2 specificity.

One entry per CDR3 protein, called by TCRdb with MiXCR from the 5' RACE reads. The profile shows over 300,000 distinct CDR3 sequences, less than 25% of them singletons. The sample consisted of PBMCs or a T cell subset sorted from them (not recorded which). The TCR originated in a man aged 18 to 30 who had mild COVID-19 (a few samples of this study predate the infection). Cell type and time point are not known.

The chain's CDR3 is CASSVDRASGAFF. For the CDR3, the DNA is TGTGCCAGCAGCGTGGACCGGGCCAGCGGAGCTTTCTTT. V and J are TRBV5-6 and TRBJ1-1; D remains ambiguous. Germline V gives CDR1 SGHDT, CDR2 YYEEEE. Deletions cut 4 bases from V and 10 bases from J, with 17 bases between. This CDR3 region has 13 residues.